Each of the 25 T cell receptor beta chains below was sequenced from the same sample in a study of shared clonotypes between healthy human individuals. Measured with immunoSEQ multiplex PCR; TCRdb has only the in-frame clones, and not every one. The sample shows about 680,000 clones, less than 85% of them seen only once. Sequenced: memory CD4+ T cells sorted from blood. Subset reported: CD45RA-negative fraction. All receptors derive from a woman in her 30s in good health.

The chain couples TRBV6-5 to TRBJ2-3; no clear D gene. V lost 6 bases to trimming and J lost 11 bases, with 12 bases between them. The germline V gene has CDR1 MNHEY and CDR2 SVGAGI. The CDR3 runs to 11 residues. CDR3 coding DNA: TGTGCCAGCAGACTGGGTGAGGTGCAGTATTTT. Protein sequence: CASRLGEVQYF.

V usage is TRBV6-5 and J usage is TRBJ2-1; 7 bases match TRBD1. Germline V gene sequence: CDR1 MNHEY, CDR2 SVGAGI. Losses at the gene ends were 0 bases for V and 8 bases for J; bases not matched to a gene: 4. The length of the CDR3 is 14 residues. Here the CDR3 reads CASSYSTGRDEQFF. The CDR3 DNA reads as TGTGCCAGCAGTTACTCGACAGGGCGGGATGAGCAGTTCTTC.

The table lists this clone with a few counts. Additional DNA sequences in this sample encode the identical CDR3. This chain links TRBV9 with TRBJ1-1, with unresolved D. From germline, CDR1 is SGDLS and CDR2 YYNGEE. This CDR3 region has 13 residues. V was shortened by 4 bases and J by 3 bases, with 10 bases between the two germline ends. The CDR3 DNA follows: TGTGCCAGCAGCCGTCGAGAGGACACTGAAGCTTTCTTT. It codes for CASSRREDTEAFF.

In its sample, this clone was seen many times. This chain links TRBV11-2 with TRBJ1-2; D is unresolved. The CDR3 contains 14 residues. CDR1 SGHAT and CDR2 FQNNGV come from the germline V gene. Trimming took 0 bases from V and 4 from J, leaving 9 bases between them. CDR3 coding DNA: TGTGCCAGCAGCTTAGAATGGGGTCCCTATGGCTACACCTTC. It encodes CASSLEWGPYGYTF.

The chain's CDR3 is CSVCTSGSGGDTQYF. In nucleotides, the CDR3 is TGCAGCGTATGCACTAGCGGGAGTGGGGGAGATACGCAGTATTTT. The chain joins TRBV29-1 to TRBJ2-3; TRBD2 matches at 11 bases. CDR1 SQVTM and CDR2 ANQGSEA come from the germline V gene. The V gene end was trimmed by 6 bases and the J gene end by 5 bases; junction bases not matched to a gene: 10. The CDR3 has 15 residues.

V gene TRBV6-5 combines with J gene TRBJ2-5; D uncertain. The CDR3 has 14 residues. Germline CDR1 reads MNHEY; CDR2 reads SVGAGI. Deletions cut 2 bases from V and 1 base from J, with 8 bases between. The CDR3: CASSYSSSQETQYF. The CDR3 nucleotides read TGTGCCAGCAGTTACAGCTCTAGCCAAGAGACCCAGTACTTC.

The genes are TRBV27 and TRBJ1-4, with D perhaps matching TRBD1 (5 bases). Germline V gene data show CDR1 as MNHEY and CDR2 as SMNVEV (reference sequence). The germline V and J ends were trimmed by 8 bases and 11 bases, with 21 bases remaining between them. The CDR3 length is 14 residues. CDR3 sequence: CASPGPSPSEKLFF. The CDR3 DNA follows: TGTGCCAGCCCGGGACCGAGCCCCTCGGAGAAACTGTTTTTT.

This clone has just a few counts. The CDR3 is CASSKRDSLNSPLHF. The CDR3 bases are TGCGCCAGCAGCAAACGGGACAGCCTAAATTCACCCCTCCACTTT. The chain carries TRBV5-1 and TRBJ1-6, with TRBD1 matching 7 bases. CDR3 length equals 15 residues. Germline lookup yields CDR1 SGHRS and CDR2 YFSETQ. The J segment lost 7 bases and the V segment lost 4 bases, leaving 8 bases of the junction unmatched.

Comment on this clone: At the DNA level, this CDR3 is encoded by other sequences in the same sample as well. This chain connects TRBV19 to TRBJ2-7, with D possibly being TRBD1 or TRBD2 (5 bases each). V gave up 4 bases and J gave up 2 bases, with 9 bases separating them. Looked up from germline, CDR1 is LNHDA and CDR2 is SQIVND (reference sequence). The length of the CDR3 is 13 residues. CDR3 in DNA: TGTGCCAGTAGTAGGGACGGGACCTACGAGCAGTACTTC. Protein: CASSRDGTYEQYF.

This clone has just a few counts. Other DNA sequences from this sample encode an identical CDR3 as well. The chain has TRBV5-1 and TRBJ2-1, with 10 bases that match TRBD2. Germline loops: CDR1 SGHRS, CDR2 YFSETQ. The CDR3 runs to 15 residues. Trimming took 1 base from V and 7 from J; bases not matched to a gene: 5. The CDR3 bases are TGCGCCAGCAGCTTGAGCCTAGCGGGAGAGAATGAGCAGTTCTTC. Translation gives CASSLSLAGENEQFF.

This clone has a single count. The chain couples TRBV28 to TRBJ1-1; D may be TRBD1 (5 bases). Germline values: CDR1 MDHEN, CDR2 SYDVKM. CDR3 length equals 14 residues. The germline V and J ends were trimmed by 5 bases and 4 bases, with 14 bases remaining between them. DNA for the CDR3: TGTGCCAGCAGTCCGGCAGGGCTTCGCACTGAAGCTTTCTTT. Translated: CASSPAGLRTEAFF.

CDR3 DNA: TGTGCCAGCCAACCAGGGCGGGCCTACGAGCAGTACTTC. This sequence encodes CASQPGRAYEQYF. This chain connects TRBV6-1 to TRBJ2-7, with D possibly called TRBD1 or TRBD2 (5 bases each). The V end lost 8 bases, the J end lost 2 bases, and 13 bases lay between the germline ends. CDR1 MNHNS and CDR2 SASEGT come from the germline V gene. The CDR3 sequence is 13 residues long.

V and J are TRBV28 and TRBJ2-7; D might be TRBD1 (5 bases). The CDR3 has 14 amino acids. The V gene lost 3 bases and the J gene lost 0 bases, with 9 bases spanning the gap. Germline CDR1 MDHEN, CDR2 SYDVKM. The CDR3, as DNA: TGTGCCAGCAGTTTGGCAGGGCCCTCCTACGAGCAGTACTTC. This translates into CASSLAGPSYEQYF.

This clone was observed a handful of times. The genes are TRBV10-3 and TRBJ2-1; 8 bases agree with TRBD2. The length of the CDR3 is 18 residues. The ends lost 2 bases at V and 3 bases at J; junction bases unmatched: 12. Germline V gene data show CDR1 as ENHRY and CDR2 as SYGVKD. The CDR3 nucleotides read TGTGCCATCAGTGAGGCGACAGGAGGGACTAGTCACTACAATGAGCAGTTCTTC. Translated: CAISEATGGTSHYNEQFF.

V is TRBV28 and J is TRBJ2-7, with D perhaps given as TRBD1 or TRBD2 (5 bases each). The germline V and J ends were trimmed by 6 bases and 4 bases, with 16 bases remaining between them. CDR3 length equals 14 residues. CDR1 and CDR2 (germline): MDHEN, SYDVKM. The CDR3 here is CASRGVPSRYEQYF. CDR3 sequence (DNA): TGTGCCAGCAGAGGGGTCCCTAGCCGTTACGAGCAGTACTTC.

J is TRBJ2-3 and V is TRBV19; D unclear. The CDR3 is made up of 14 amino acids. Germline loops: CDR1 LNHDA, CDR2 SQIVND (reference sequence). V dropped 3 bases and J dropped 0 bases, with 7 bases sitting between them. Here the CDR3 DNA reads TGTGCCAGTAGTATCCAGACTAGCACAGATACGCAGTATTTT. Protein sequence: CASSIQTSTDTQYF. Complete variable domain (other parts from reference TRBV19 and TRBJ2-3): DGGITQSPKYLFRKEGQNVTLSCEQNLNHDAMYWYRQDPGQGLRLIYYSQIVNDFQKGDIAEGYSVSREKKESFPLTVTSAQKNPTAFYLCASSIQTSTDTQYFGPGTRLTVL.

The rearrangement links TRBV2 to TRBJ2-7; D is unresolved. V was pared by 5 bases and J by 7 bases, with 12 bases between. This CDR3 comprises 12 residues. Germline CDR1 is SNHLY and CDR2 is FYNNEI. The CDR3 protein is CASSPDPPEQYF. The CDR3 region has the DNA TGTGCCAGCAGTCCCGACCCCCCGGAGCAGTACTTC.

CDR3 residues: CASSKNLAKNIQYF. The CDR3 DNA reads TGTGCCAGCAGCAAAAACCTAGCCAAAAACATTCAGTACTTC. J is TRBJ2-4 and V is TRBV5-6; D unresolved. Per germline, CDR1 SGHDT and CDR2 YYEEEE. Trimming pared 4 bases from V and 0 bases from J, leaving 8 bases between. This CDR3 contains 14 residues.

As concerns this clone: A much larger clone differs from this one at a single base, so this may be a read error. CDR3 nucleotides: TGTGCCAGCAGCCAAGATTTCAACACCGGGGAGCTGTTTTTT. Amino acids: CASSQDFNTGELFF. This sequence joins TRBV14 and TRBJ2-2; D not certain. There are 14 residues in the CDR3. Trimming removed 0 bases from V and 2 bases from J, with 4 bases in between. CDR1 and CDR2 from the germline V gene are SGHDN and FVKESK.

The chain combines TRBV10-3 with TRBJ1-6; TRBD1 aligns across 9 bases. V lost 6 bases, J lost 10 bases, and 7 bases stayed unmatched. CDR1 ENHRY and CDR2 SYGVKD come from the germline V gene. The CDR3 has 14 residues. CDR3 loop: CAISPGTGYSPLHF. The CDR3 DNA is TGTGCCATCAGCCCCGGGACAGGGTACTCACCCCTCCACTTT.

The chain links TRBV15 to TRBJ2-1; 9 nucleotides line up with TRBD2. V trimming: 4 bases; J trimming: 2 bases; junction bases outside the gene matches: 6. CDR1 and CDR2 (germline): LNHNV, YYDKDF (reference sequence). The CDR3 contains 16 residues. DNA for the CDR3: TGTGCCACCAGCATTCCTAGCGGGGTTACCTACAATGAGCAGTTCTTC. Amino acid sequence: CATSIPSGVTYNEQFF.

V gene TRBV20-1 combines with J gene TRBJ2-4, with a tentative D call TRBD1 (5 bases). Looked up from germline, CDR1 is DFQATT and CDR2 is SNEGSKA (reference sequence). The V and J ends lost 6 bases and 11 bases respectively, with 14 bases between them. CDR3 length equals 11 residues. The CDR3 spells CSAQGYQFQYF. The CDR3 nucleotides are TGCAGTGCCCAGGGCTACCAATTTCAGTACTTC.

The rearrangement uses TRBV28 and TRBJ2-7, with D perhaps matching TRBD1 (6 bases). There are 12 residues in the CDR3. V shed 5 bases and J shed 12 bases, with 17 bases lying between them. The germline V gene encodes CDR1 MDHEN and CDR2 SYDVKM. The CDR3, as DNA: TGTGCCAGCAGTGCCGGGACATGGTATAGGTACTTC. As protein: CASSAGTWYRYF.

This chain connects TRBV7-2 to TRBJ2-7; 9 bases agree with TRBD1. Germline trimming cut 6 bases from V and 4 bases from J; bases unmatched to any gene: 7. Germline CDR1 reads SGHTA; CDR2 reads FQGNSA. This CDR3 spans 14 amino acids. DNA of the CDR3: TGTGCCAGCAGACCCGACAGGGGGTGGTACGAGCAGTACTTC. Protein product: CASRPDRGWYEQYF.

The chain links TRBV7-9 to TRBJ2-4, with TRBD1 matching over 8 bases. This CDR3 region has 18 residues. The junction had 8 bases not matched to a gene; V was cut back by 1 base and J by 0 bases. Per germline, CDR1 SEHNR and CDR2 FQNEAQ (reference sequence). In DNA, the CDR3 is TGTGCCAGCAGCTTAGTGGGAAGACAGGGGTTAGCCAAAAACATTCAGTACTTC. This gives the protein CASSLVGRQGLAKNIQYF.